The table lists the clone carrying this T cell receptor (beta chain) with a few counts. Its specificity is unknown. The entry originates in a study of T cells after yellow fever vaccination. Study-level findings and limits: Boosting was followed by the reappearance of most primary-vaccination clones (about 96% CD4, about 90% CD8). The CD4 and CD8 compartments had a small share of their clonotypes in common.

The study made its TCR cDNA through 5'RACE template switching. That step introduced a universal primer site along with UMIs. TCRdb re-called the 5' RACE reads through MiXCR, storing one row per CDR3 protein. The repertoire has about 300,000 distinct CDR3 sequences, 8.5% to 10% of them found once; the top ten carry about 3%. This specimen consisted of CD4+ T cells sorted from PBMCs, obtained 5 days after the yellow fever booster vaccination. This receptor was identified in a man aged 18 to 29 who received the YFV17D yellow fever vaccine.

This CDR3 reads CASSFAPKGGYTF. The CDR3 nucleotides are TGTGCCAGCAGCTTTGCCCCTAAGGGCGGCTACACCTTC. V usage is TRBV5-6 and J usage is TRBJ1-2; D uncertain. V was trimmed by 2 bases and J by 8 bases, leaving 13 bases between them. This CDR3 region has 13 residues. Germline values: CDR1 SGHDT, CDR2 YYEEEE.